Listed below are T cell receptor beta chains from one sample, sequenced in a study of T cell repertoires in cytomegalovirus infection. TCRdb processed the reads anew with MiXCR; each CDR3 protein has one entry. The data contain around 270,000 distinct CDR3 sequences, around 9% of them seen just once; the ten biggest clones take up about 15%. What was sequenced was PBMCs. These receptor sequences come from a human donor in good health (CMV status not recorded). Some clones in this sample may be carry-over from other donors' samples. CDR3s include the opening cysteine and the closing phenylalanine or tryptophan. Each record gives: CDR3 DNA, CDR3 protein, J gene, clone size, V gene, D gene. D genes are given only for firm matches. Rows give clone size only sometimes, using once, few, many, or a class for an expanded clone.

DNA: TGTGCCAGCACCCCCCCCGGGAGCTACGAGCAGTACTTC
CDR3: CASTPPGSYEQYF
J: TRBJ2-7
size: many
V: TRBV7-6
D: -

DNA: TGTGCCAGCAGCATAGAGGGTTCAAACATTCAGTACTTC
CDR3: CASSIEGSNIQYF
J: TRBJ2-4
size: few
V: TRBV5-8
D: -

DNA: TGCGCCAGCAGCTTGACTGAGGGGAACTATGGCTACACCTTC
CDR3: CASSLTEGNYGYTF
J: TRBJ1-2
size: -
V: TRBV5-1
D: -

DNA: TGTGCCAGCAGTTTGCAGGGGGCGATGGGCAATCAGCCCCAGCATTTT
CDR3: CASSLQGAMGNQPQHF
J: TRBJ1-5
size: few
V: TRBV27
D: TRBD1

DNA: TGTGCCAGCAGTCGCGCTCGGGGAATCTCCTACGAGCAGTACTTC
CDR3: CASSRARGISYEQYF
J: TRBJ2-7
size: -
V: TRBV12-3/TRBV12-4
D: -

DNA: TGTGCCAGCAGATTTGACAGGAACACTGAAGCTTTCTTT
CDR3: CASRFDRNTEAFF
J: TRBJ1-1
size: few
V: TRBV6-4
D: -

DNA: TGTGCCAGTAGTATAGGTCAAGGGGTGGGCGATGAGCAGTTCTTC
CDR3: CASSIGQGVGDEQFF
J: TRBJ2-1
size: many
V: TRBV19
D: -

DNA: TGTGCCAGCAGCTTTGGGGGGAGCGGGATCCAAAACATTCAGTACTTC
CDR3: CASSFGGSGIQNIQYF
J: TRBJ2-4
size: many
V: TRBV7-2
D: TRBD2

DNA: TGTGCCAGCAGGGAAGGGGCAGATACGCAGTATTTT
CDR3: CASREGADTQYF
J: TRBJ2-3
size: few
V: TRBV6-1
D: -

DNA: TGTGCCAGCAGCACCGACAGACCCCAGTGGGAAAAACTGTTTTTT
CDR3: CASSTDRPQWEKLFF
J: TRBJ1-4
size: few
V: TRBV12-3/TRBV12-4
D: -

DNA: TGTGCCAGCAGCCCCCACAGGGTCGTTGCTGAAGCTTTCTTT
CDR3: CASSPHRVVAEAFF
J: TRBJ1-1
size: many
V: TRBV6-1
D: -

DNA: TGCGCCAGCAGCCCCGACCGTCCCAATGAGCAGTTCTTC
CDR3: CASSPDRPNEQFF
J: TRBJ2-1
size: few
V: TRBV5-1
D: -

DNA: TGTGCCAGCAGCTTATCGGACAGGGGCTATGGCTACACCTTC
CDR3: CASSLSDRGYGYTF
J: TRBJ1-2
size: many
V: TRBV7-2
D: TRBD1

DNA: TGTGCCAGCAGCGAAGGAGCTAGCGGGAGATCAGATACGCAGTATTTT
CDR3: CASSEGASGRSDTQYF
J: TRBJ2-3
size: many
V: TRBV7-2
D: TRBD2

DNA: TGCGCCAGCAGCCAAGGCAGTTTGAACACTGAAGCTTTCTTT
CDR3: CASSQGSLNTEAFF
J: TRBJ1-1
size: -
V: TRBV4-1
D: -

DNA: TGCGCCAGCAGCCAGACGGGACTAGGGGCCGAGCAGTACTTC
CDR3: CASSQTGLGAEQYF
J: TRBJ2-7
size: -
V: TRBV4-3
D: TRBD2

DNA: TGTGCCAGCAGCGGTAAACTAGCGGGGGCCGCAGGGACCCAGTACTTC
CDR3: CASSGKLAGAAGTQYF
J: TRBJ2-5
size: many
V: TRBV7-2
D: TRBD2

DNA: TGTGCCAGCAGTTTCTCGTCAGGGGTGAAACAAGAGACCCAGTACTTC
CDR3: CASSFSSGVKQETQYF
J: TRBJ2-5
size: many
V: TRBV28
D: -

DNA: TGTGCCAGCAGCCGCGGGACGGCCATACCCAGAAACTCTAACTATGGCTACACCTTC
CDR3: CASSRGTAIPRNSNYGYTF
J: TRBJ1-2
size: few
V: TRBV6-1
D: -

DNA: TGTGCCAGCAGCTTCTCTTTCTCTGGAAACACCATATATTTT
CDR3: CASSFSFSGNTIYF
J: TRBJ1-3
size: -
V: TRBV7-2
D: -

DNA: TGTGCCAGCAGCCCCGGGATACCTGCCCGAAAGTACTTC
CDR3: CASSPGIPARKYF
J: TRBJ2-7
size: -
V: TRBV7-2
D: -

DNA: TGTGCCAGCAGGTCGGGACTAGCGGTAACCTACGAGCAGTACTTC
CDR3: CASRSGLAVTYEQYF
J: TRBJ2-7
size: many
V: TRBV7-2
D: TRBD2

DNA: TGTGCCAGCAGCCCCGGGACGATGAACACTGAAGCTTTCTTT
CDR3: CASSPGTMNTEAFF
J: TRBJ1-1
size: many
V: TRBV7-2
D: -

DNA: TGCGCCAGCAGTAAAGGGACAGGCGCGAACACCGGGGAGCTGTTTTTT
CDR3: CASSKGTGANTGELFF
J: TRBJ2-2
size: many
V: TRBV5-1
D: TRBD1

DNA: TGTGCCAGCCCCTCAGAGAGAGCCATGAACACTGAAGCTTTCTTT
CDR3: CASPSERAMNTEAFF
J: TRBJ1-1
size: many
V: TRBV6-1
D: -

DNA: TGTGCCAGCAGCCCAACCGGACAGGTGCGCACAGATACGCAGTATTTT
CDR3: CASSPTGQVRTDTQYF
J: TRBJ2-3
size: many
V: TRBV7-2
D: TRBD1